The present entry profiles one T cell receptor beta chain with its context. Antigen specificity is unknown. The sample comes from a study of beta chain features in type 1 diabetes. Overall study results and limits: The study found that naive, central memory and Treg TCRB repertoires appeared more similar in patients than in healthy donors. In every one of the four CD4+ subsets, TCRB CDR3s were moderately but significantly shorter in Type 1 diabetes patients. Cells carrying high TCR expression could end up over-represented when cDNA is sequenced.

Germline V gene lookup returns CDR1 SGHKS and CDR2 YYEKEE (reference sequence). The CDR3 is 12 residues long. V dropped 0 bases and J dropped 10 bases, with 10 bases sitting between them. As every portion of the isolated RNA was reverse transcribed, the sequencing read expressed TCRB transcripts. The protocol was immunoSEQ multiplex PCR, while the TCRdb copy is restricted to in-frame clones and leaves out a portion. The data contain hundreds of thousands of clones, roughly 12% of them singletons. Sequenced material: naive CD4+ T cells from blood. This TCR came from a man between 18 and 29 years old in good health. The genes are TRBV5-5 and TRBJ1-2; D is uncertain. The DNA for the CDR3 is TGTGCCAGCAGCTTGGAAGGAGGAATCTACACCTTC. Translating it yields CASSLEGGIYTF.